The 22 T cell receptor beta chains presented below share a single source sample, sequenced in a study of T cells after yellow fever vaccination. A single record per CDR3 protein comes from TCRdb applying MiXCR to the 5' RACE reads. The table includes some 300,000 distinct CDR3 sequences, about 10% detected once. Sample: CD4+ T cells sorted from PBMCs, taken 45 days after the yellow fever booster vaccination. The receptors shown here come from a man aged 18 to 29 who received the YFV17D yellow fever vaccine.

This clonotype was counted between two and nine times. This sequence joins TRBV9 and TRBJ1-1; D unresolved. With 7 bases removed from V and 2 bases from J, the gap between germline ends came to 12 bases. CDR1 is SGDLS and CDR2 is YYNGEE in the germline V gene. This CDR3 comprises 13 residues. The CDR3 coding sequence is TGTGCCAGCGCGGAGACGGGAAACACTGAAGCTTTCTTT. It yields the protein CASAETGNTEAFF. Full variable domain (missing parts from reference TRBV9 and TRBJ1-1): DSGVTQTPKHLITATGQRVTLRCSPRSGDLSVYWYQQSLDQGLQFLIQYYNGEERAKGNILERFSAQQFPDLHSELNLSSLELGDSALYFCASAETGNTEAFFGQGTRLTVV.

This clonotype was detected ten times or more. V and J are TRBV20-1 and TRBJ2-5; possibly TRBD1 for D (5 bases). The CDR3 is made up of 10 amino acids. Trimming took 7 bases from V and 5 from J, leaving 8 bases between them. Per germline, CDR1 DFQATT and CDR2 SNEGSKA (reference sequence). Here the CDR3 reads CSVGRETQYF. In nucleotides, the CDR3 is TGCAGTGTGGGGCGGGAGACCCAGTACTTC.

The CDR3 DNA is TGTGCCAGCAACCTAGGGGCAGGAAAACTGTTTTTT. Its translation is CASNLGAGKLFF. The chain links TRBV12-3 or TRBV12-4 to TRBJ1-4, with D tentatively TRBD1 (5 bases). This CDR3 region has 12 residues. Trimming removed 7 bases at V and 10 bases at J, with 13 bases between.

This clonotype was seen at least ten times. The chain carries TRBV10-2 and TRBJ2-3; D gene uncertain. CDR1 and CDR2 (germline): WSHSY, SAAADI. With 4 bases removed from V and 2 bases from J, the gap between germline ends came to 7 bases. This CDR3 is 13 amino acids long. The CDR3 sequence is CASSGRDTDTQYF. The CDR3 coding sequence is TGCGCCAGCAGTGGTAGGGACACAGATACGCAGTATTTT.

This chain connects TRBV7-7 to TRBJ2-5; a weak D match, TRBD2 (6 bases). The CDR3 is 15 amino acids. The germline CDR1 and CDR2 sequences are SSHAT and FNYEAQ (reference sequence). V was clipped by 1 base and J by 5 bases, with 14 bases between them. For the CDR3, the DNA is TGTGCCAGCAGCTTAGTTGGTAGCGGTGCGGAGACCCAGTACTTC. It encodes CASSLVGSGAETQYF.

This clonotype occurred a few times. The V and J genes are TRBV4-2 and TRBJ1-5; D ambiguous. With 0 bases removed from V and 2 bases from J, the gap between germline ends came to 11 bases. This CDR3 comprises 16 residues. Germline V gene lookup returns CDR1 LGHNA and CDR2 YNFKEQ. CDR3 region: CASSQDLGGGNQPQHF. The CDR3, as DNA: TGTGCCAGCAGCCAAGACCTGGGAGGAGGCAATCAGCCCCAGCATTTT.

The chain couples TRBV2 to TRBJ1-4; perhaps TRBD1 as D (5 bases). The CDR3 has 12 residues. Per germline, CDR1 SNHLY and CDR2 FYNNEI. V lost 6 bases, J lost 7 bases, and 9 bases lay in between. CDR3 protein: CASRQASEKLFF. The CDR3 DNA sequence: TGTGCCAGCAGACAGGCGAGTGAAAAACTGTTTTTT.

This clonotype was seen ten or more times. V gene TRBV9 combines with J gene TRBJ2-3; D is undetermined. Trimming shortened V by 4 bases and J by 0 bases, and 9 bases separated the two germline ends. CDR1 is SGDLS, CDR2 YYNGEE, per germline. The CDR3 is made up of 14 amino acids. In DNA, the CDR3 is TGTGCCAGCAGCACTCGACCTAGCACAGATACGCAGTATTTT. It yields the protein CASSTRPSTDTQYF.

J is TRBJ2-3 and V is TRBV7-2, with no clear D. The CDR3 is made up of 13 amino acids. The V gene lost 1 base and the J gene lost 5 bases, with 7 bases spanning the gap. From germline, CDR1 is SGHTA and CDR2 FQGNSA. CDR3 sequence (DNA): TGTGCCAGCAGCTTAGAACCGGTAGATACGCAGTATTTT. Translating it yields CASSLEPVDTQYF.

The chain links TRBV10-3 to TRBJ2-1; D may be TRBD2 (7 bases). Trimming removed 4 bases from V and 0 bases from J, with 22 bases in between. CDR3 length: 19 residues. The germline V gene has CDR1 ENHRY and CDR2 SYGVKD. In nucleotides, the CDR3 is TGTGCCATCAGTGCCCAACCGGGCGGGGGCCAAAGCTCCTACAATGAGCAGTTCTTC. Protein product: CAISAQPGGGQSSYNEQFF.

This clonotype was picked up a small number of times. CDR3 sequence: CASSLGAGGRDEQFF. The CDR3 nucleotides are TGTGCCAGCAGTTTGGGAGCGGGGGGCCGCGATGAGCAGTTCTTC. The chain links TRBV12-3 or TRBV12-4 to TRBJ2-1, with TRBD2 matching over 9 bases. The CDR3 contains 15 residues. V dropped 3 bases and J dropped 8; count of bases not matched to a gene: 8.

This clonotype showed up many times. The rearrangement joins TRBV5-1 to TRBJ2-3, with no clear D. The CDR3 is made up of 16 amino acids. Between the trimmed V and J ends, which lost 0 bases and 2 bases, there was a span of 13 bases. The germline V gene encodes CDR1 SGHRS and CDR2 YFSETQ. As DNA, the CDR3 is TGCGCCAGCAGCTTGGAGGTTGAAAGATACACAGATACGCAGTATTTT. Translating gives CASSLEVERYTDTQYF.

This clonotype showed up just a few times. This chain uses TRBV29-1 with TRBJ2-7, with a weak D call TRBD1 (7 bases). The CDR3 runs to 11 residues. Germline values: CDR1 SQVTM, CDR2 ANQGSEA. Trimming stripped 4 bases from V and 6 bases from J, with 10 bases between. In nucleotides, the CDR3 is TGCAGCGTTGCCCAGGGGGGCGAGCAGTACTTC. Translated: CSVAQGGEQYF.

This clonotype has just a few counts. V usage is TRBV6-5 and J usage is TRBJ1-6, with 8 bases identical to TRBD1. There are 16 residues in the CDR3. CDR1 is MNHEY and CDR2 is SVGAGI in the germline V gene. The junction had 4 bases not matched to a gene; V was cut back by 0 bases and J by 6 bases. The CDR3 bases are TGTGCCAGCAGTTACTCTGGACAGGGTTTTAATTCACCCCTCCACTTT. It encodes CASSYSGQGFNSPLHF.

This chain uses TRBV20-1 with TRBJ2-3, with a possible D match to TRBD2 (5 bases). Trimming took off 6 bases at V and 0 bases at J, with 19 bases between the two ends. CDR3 length: 16 amino acids. Germline CDR1 reads DFQATT; CDR2 reads SNEGSKA (reference sequence). CDR3 amino acids: CSAPRTPGVSTDTQYF. The CDR3 DNA reads TGCAGTGCACCTCGGACTCCCGGGGTAAGCACAGATACGCAGTATTTT.

This clonotype occurred a few times. This chain joins TRBV7-2 and TRBJ1-2; no firm D call. Looked up from germline, CDR1 is SGHTA and CDR2 is FQGNSA. This CDR3 has 13 amino acids. V dropped 2 bases and J dropped 8 bases, with 12 bases sitting between them. CDR3 DNA sequence: TGTGCCAGCAGCTTATTCAGCTTCCCCGGCTACACCTTC. This encodes CASSLFSFPGYTF. Based on the CDR3 plus reference TRBV7-2 and TRBJ1-2, the full variable domain is GAGVSQSPSNKVTEKGKDVELRCDPISGHTALYWYRQSLGQGLEFLIYFQGNSAPDKSGLPSDRFSAERTGGSVSTLTIQRTQQEDSAVYLCASSLFSFPGYTFGSGTRLTVV.

The chain recombines TRBV7-9 with TRBJ2-5, with TRBD2 matching over 8 bases. This CDR3 comprises 14 residues. V lost 7 bases, J lost 2 bases, and 6 bases stayed unmatched. Germline V lookup: CDR1 SEHNR, CDR2 FQNEAQ (reference sequence). In DNA, the CDR3 is TGTGCCAGCACCGGGGGGGCAGGACAAGAGACCCAGTACTTC. This encodes CASTGGAGQETQYF.

This clonotype was counted a few times. The chain joins TRBV5-1 to TRBJ2-3; D unresolved. The CDR3 sequence is 13 residues long. Germline values: CDR1 SGHRS, CDR2 YFSETQ. V lost 0 bases and J lost 2, with 4 bases in between. The CDR3 loop is CASSLGHTDTQYF. In nucleotides, the CDR3 is TGCGCCAGCAGCTTGGGCCACACAGATACGCAGTATTTT.

This clonotype was detected a few times. V gene TRBV6-5 combines with J gene TRBJ1-1; D is uncertain. Germline V gives CDR1 MNHEY, CDR2 SVGAGI. Trimming shortened V by 6 bases and J by 0 bases, and 8 bases separated the two germline ends. This CDR3 contains 13 residues. The CDR3 DNA is TGTGCCAGCAGAACTACCATGAACACTGAAGCTTTCTTT. Residues: CASRTTMNTEAFF.

This chain connects TRBV5-1 to TRBJ1-6; possible D gene TRBD1, 6 bases. CDR3 length equals 14 residues. Trimming took off 5 bases at V and 10 bases at J, with 16 bases between the two ends. Germline assignment: CDR1 SGHRS and CDR2 YFSETQ. The CDR3: CASRPSRGQSPLHF. In nucleotides, the CDR3 is TGCGCCAGCAGGCCCTCGCGGGGGCAATCACCCCTCCACTTT.

J is TRBJ1-6 and V is TRBV7-6, with D tentatively TRBD1 (5 bases). Germline V gene sequence: CDR1 SGHVS, CDR2 FNYEAQ. The CDR3 is made up of 14 amino acids. Deletions cut 3 bases from V and 7 bases from J, with 10 bases between. The CDR3 DNA is TGTGCCAGCAGCTTGGGGGGAGGGAATTCACCCCTCCACTTT. It codes for CASSLGGGNSPLHF.

This clonotype was seen at least ten times. V and J are TRBV5-6 and TRBJ1-1; 9 bases are a match to TRBD1. Trimming took 3 bases from V and 5 from J; bases not matched to a gene: 5. Germline V CDR1 and CDR2: SGHDT, YYEEEE. The CDR3 length is 14 residues. CDR3 region: CASSWGQGWTEAFF. The CDR3 bases are TGTGCCAGCAGCTGGGGACAGGGTTGGACTGAAGCTTTCTTT.